This TCR beta chain was sequenced in a study of read filtering for tumor transcriptome and immune sequencing. For the study at large: Patients were approximately 17 male and some 13 female, mean age 65.9 years, range about 47 to 85. Whole-transcriptome libraries were prepared after DNase treatment.

Study-wide results and caveats: Compared with RNA-seq, IR-seq gave much higher clonotype depth and reliability. Single-read clonotypes: roughly 82% of IR-seq clonotypes (about 4% of reads), about 75% of RNA-seq clonotypes (approximately 49% of reads).

From 300 to 400 ng of RNA, a library with molecular barcoded alpha/delta and beta/gamma adaptors was made. TCRdb passed the reads through MiXCR, listing each CDR3 protein once. The sample lists 57,000 or so distinct CDR3 sequences; approximately 20% were seen once. The V end lost 1 base, the J end lost 5 bases, and 9 bases lay between the germline ends. This CDR3 region has 14 residues. From germline, CDR1 is LNHNV and CDR2 YYDKDF (reference sequence). Remarks on this clonotype: Its specificity is not known.

This receptor was obtained from a donor over 35 with multiple myeloma. J is TRBJ1-5 and V is TRBV15, with D perhaps TRBD1 (5 bases). Sequenced: a population of CD138-negative cells sorted from bone marrow. DNA for the CDR3: TGTGCCACCAGCAGAGGCAGGGCTTATCAGCCCCAGCATTTT. This gives the protein CATSRGRAYQPQHF.